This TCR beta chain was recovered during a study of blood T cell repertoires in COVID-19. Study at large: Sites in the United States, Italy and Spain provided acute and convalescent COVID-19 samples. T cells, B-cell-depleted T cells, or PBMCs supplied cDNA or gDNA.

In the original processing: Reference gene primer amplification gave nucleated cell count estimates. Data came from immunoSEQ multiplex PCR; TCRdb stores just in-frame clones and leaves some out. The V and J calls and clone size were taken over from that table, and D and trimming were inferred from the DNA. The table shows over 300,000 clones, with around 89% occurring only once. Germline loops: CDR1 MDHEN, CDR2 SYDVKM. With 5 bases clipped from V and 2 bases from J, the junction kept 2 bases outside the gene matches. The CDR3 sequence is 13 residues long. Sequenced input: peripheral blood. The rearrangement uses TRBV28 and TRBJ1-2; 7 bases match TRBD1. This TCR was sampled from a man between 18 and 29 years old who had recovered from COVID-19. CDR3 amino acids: CASSPQGNYGYTF. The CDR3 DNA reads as TGTGCCAGCAGTCCACAGGGGAACTATGGCTACACCTTC.